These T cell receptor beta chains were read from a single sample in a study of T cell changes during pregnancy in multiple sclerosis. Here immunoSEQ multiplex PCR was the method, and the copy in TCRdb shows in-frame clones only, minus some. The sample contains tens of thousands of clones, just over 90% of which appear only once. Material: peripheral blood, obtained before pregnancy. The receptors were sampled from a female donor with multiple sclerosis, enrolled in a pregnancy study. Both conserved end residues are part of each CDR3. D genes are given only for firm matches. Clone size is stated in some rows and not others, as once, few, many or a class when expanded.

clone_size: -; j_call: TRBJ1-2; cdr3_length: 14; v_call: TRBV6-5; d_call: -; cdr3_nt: TGTGCCAGCAGTTACTTGACAGCCGACTATGGCTACACCTTC; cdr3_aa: CASSYLTADYGYTF
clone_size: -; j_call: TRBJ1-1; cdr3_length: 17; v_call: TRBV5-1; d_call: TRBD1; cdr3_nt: TGCGCCAGCAGCTCTTTCTCCGGGACAGGGAGGAACACTGAAGCTTTCTTT; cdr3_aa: CASSSFSGTGRNTEAFF
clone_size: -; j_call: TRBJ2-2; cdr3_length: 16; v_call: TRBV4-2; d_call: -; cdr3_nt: TGTGCCAGCAGCCAAGATTTCACAGGGGAGGCAGGGAGGTTGTTTTTT; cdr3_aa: CASSQDFTGEAGRLFF
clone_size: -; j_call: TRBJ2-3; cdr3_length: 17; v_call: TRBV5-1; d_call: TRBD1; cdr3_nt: TGCGCCAGCAGCTTGGTTCGGGGACAGGGAGTGTCAGATACGCAGTATTTT; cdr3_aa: CASSLVRGQGVSDTQYF
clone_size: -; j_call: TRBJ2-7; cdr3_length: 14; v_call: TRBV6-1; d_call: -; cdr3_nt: TGTGCCAGCAGTCCGCAAGACACAGCCTACGAGCAGTACTTC; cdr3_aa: CASSPQDTAYEQYF
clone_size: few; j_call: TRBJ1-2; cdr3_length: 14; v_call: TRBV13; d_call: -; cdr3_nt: TGTGCCAGCAGCTTAGGTTTGGGGCCCTATGGCTACACCTTC; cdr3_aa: CASSLGLGPYGYTF
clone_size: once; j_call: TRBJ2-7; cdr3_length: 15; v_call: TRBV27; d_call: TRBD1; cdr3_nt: TGTGCCAGCAGTTTAAGCCAGGGGGCGCGTTACGAGCAGTACTTC; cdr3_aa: CASSLSQGARYEQYF
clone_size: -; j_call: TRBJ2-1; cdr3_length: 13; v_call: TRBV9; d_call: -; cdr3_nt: TGTGCCAGCAGCGTAGTAGAGGGCTATGAGCAGTTCTTC; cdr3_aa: CASSVVEGYEQFF
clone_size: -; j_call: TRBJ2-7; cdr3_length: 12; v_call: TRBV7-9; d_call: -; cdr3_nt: TGTGCCAGCAGTGGGGGGAACTACGAGCAGTACTTC; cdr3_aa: CASSGGNYEQYF
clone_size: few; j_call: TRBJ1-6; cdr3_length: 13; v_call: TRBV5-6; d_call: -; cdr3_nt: TGTGCCAGCAGCTTGGAAGAGGCTTCACCCCTCCACTTT; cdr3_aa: CASSLEEASPLHF
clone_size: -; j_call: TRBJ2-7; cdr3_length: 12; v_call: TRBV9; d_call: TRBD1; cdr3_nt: TGTGCCAGCAGCGTAGACAGGGGCGAGCAGTACTTC; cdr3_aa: CASSVDRGEQYF
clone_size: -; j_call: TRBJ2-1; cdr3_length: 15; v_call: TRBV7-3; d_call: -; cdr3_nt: TGTGCCAGCAGCTTAGTTACAGGGCTGTACAATGAGCAGTTCTTC; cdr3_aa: CASSLVTGLYNEQFF
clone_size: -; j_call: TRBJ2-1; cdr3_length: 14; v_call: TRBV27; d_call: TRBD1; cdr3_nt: TGTGCCAGCAGTCTCCGGGACAGTTTAAATGAGCAGTTCTTC; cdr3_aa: CASSLRDSLNEQFF
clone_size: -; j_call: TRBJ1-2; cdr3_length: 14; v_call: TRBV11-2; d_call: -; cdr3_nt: TGTGCCAGCAGCTTAGTTCGGGATGACTATGGCTACACCTTC; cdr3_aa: CASSLVRDDYGYTF
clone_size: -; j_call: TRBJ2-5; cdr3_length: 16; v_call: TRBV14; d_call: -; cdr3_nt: TGTGCCAGCAGCCAAGTCCTACAGACAGGACAAGAGACCCAGTACTTC; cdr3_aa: CASSQVLQTGQETQYF
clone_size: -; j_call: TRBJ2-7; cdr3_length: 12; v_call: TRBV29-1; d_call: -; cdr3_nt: TGCAGCGTTGAGGCAGGGGATGACGAGCAGTACTTC; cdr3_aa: CSVEAGDDEQYF